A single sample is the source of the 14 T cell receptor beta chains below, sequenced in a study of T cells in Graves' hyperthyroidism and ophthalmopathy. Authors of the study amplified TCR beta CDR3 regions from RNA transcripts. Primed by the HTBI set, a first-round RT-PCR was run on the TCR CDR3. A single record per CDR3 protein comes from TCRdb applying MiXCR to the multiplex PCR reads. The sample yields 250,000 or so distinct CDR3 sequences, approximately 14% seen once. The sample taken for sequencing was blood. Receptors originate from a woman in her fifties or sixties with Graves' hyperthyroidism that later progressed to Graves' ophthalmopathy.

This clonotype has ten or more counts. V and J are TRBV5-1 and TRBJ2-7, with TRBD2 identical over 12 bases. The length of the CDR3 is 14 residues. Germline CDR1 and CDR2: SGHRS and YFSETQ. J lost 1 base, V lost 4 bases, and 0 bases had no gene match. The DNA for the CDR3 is TGCGCCAGCAGCGGACTAGCGGGATCCTACGAGCAGTACTTC. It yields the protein CASSGLAGSYEQYF.

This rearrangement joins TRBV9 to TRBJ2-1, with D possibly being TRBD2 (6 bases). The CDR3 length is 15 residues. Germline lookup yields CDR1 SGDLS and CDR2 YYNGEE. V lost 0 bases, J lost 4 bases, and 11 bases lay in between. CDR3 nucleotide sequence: TGTGCCAGCAGCGTAGTCGGGAGTTCATACAATGAGCAGTTCTTC. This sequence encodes CASSVVGSSYNEQFF.

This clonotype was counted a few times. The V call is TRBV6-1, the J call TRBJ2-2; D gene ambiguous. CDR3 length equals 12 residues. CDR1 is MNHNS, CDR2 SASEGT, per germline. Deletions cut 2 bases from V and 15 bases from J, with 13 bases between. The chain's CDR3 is CASSERREAVFF. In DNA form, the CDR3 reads TGTGCCAGCAGTGAAAGGCGTGAGGCGGTGTTTTTT.

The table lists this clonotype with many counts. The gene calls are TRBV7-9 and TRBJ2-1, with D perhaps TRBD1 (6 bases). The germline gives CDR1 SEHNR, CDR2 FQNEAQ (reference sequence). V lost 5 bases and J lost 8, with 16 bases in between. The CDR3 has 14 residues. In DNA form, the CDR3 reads TGTGCCAGCAGCCGACGACAGGCCAGGGATGAGCAGTTCTTC. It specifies CASSRRQARDEQFF.

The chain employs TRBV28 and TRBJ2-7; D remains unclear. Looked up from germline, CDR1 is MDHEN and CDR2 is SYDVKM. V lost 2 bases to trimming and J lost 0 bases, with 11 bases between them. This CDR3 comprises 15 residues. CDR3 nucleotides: TGTGCCAGCAGTTTAGGTTCCTTCCGCTCCTACGAGCAGTACTTC. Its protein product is CASSLGSFRSYEQYF.

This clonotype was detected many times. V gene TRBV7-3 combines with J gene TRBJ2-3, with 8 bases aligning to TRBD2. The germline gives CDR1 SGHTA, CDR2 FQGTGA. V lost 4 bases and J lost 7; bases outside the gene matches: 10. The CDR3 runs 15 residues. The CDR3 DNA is TGTGCCAGCAGCTCCTCGAGCGGGGGCGGGTATACGCAGTATTTT. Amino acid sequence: CASSSSSGGGYTQYF.

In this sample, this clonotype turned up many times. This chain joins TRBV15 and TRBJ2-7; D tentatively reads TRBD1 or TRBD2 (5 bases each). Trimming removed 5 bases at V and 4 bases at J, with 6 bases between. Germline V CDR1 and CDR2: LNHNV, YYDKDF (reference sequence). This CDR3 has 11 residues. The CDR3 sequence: CATSGGYEQYF. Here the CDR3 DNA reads TGTGCCACCAGCGGGGGATACGAGCAGTACTTC.

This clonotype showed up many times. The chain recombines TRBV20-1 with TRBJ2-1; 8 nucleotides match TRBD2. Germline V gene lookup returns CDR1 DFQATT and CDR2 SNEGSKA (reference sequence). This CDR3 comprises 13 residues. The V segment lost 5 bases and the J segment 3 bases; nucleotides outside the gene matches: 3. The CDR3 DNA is TGCAGTGCTGAGAGCGGGGGCTACAATGAGCAGTTCTTC. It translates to CSAESGGYNEQFF.

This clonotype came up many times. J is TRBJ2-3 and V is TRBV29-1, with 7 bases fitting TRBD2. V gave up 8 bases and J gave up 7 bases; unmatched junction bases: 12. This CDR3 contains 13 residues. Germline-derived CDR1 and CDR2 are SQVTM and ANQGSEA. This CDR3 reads CSILLAASYTQYF. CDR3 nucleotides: TGCAGCATCTTGCTAGCGGCCTCTTATACGCAGTATTTT.

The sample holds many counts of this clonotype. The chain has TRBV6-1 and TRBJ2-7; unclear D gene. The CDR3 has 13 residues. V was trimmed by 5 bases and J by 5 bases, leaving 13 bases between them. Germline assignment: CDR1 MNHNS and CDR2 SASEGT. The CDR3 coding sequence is TGTGCCAGCAGTCTAGGGTTACGGAACGAGCAGTACTTC. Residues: CASSLGLRNEQYF.

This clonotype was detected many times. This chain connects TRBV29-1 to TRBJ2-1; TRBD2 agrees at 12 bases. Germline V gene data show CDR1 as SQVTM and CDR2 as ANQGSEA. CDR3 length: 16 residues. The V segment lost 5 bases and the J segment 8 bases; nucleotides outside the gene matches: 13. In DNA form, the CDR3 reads TGCAGCGTTTTCTTCCAGACTAGCGGGAGTATGTATGAGCAGTTCTTC. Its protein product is CSVFFQTSGSMYEQFF.

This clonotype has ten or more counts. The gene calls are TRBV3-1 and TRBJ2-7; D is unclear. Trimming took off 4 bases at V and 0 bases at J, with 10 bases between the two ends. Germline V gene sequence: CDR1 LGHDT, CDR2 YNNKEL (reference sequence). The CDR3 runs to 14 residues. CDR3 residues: CASSLRLVSYEQYF. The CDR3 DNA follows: TGTGCCAGCAGCCTGCGGCTAGTCTCCTACGAGCAGTACTTC.

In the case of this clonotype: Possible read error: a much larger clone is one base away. The CDR3 reads CASSDVGLAGPNTGELFF. In DNA, the CDR3 is TGTGCCAGCAGTGATGTGGGACTAGCGGGACCGAACACCGGGGAGCTGTTTTTT. The V gene is TRBV2, the J gene TRBJ2-2, with 13 bases identical to TRBD2. J was trimmed by 0 bases and V by 3 bases; bases with no gene match: 4. CDR1 is SNHLY and CDR2 is FYNNEI in the germline V gene. The CDR3 runs to 18 residues.

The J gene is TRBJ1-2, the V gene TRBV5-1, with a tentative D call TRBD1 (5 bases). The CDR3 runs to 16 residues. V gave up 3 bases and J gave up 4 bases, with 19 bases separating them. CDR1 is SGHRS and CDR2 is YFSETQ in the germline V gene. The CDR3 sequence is CASSSGDLRGTYGYTF. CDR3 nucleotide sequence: TGCGCCAGCAGCTCGGGGGACCTGAGGGGTACCTATGGCTACACCTTC.